Given below is one T cell receptor beta chain in context. The sample belongs to a study of blood T cell repertoires in COVID-19. The data were produced by immunoSEQ multiplex PCR, yet TCRdb's version contains in-frame clones alone and is incomplete. This table holds about 300,000 clones, approximately 84% found once. V shed 10 bases, J shed 1 base, and the junction held 5 bases outside the gene matches. Germline lookup yields CDR1 SGHAT and CDR2 FQNNGV. The length of the CDR3 is 14 residues. The receptor was derived from a man in his thirties or forties who had recovered from COVID-19. The chain employs TRBV11-2 and TRBJ2-3; 10 bases map to TRBD2. Source material: PBMCs or T cells enriched from blood (not recorded which). The CDR3 loop is CATEAGGGTDTQYF. CDR3 DNA sequence: TGTGCCACAGAAGCGGGGGGGGGCACAGATACGCAGTATTTT.